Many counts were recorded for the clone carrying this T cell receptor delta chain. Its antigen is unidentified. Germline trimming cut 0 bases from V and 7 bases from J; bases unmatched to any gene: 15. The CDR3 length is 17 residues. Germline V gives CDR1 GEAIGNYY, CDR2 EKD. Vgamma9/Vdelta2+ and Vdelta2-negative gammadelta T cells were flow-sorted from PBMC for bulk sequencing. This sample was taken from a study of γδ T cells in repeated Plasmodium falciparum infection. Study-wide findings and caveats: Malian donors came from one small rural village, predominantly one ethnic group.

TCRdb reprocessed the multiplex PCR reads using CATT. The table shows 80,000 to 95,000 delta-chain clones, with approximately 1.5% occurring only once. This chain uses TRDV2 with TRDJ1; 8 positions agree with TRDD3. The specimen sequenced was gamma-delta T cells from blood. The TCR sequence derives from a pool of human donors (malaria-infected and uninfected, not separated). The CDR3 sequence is CACDTVRRDGGWVKLIF. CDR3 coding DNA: TGTGCCTGTGACACCGTTCGACGGGATGGGGGATGGGTTAAACTCATCTTT.